Listed below are T cell receptor beta chains from one sample, sequenced in a study of siplizumab effects on memory and regulatory T cells. Clones were read by immunoSEQ multiplex PCR, and TCRdb kept only the in-frame ones, dropping some. The sample yields approximately 50,000 clones, over 90% seen once. The sample consisted of CD8+ T cells sorted from blood. These receptor sequences come from a human donor in good health. Each CDR3 is given with its conserved first and last residue. The order of the fields is V gene, J gene, CDR3 protein.

v_call: TRBV27; j_call: TRBJ2-1; cdr3_aa: CASRTSVANSDEQFF
v_call: TRBV6-1; j_call: TRBJ2-1; cdr3_aa: CASSDGGFGYNEQFF
v_call: TRBV5-1; j_call: TRBJ1-1; cdr3_aa: CASSFPENMNTEAFF
v_call: TRBV9; j_call: TRBJ2-3; cdr3_aa: CASSAAPSDTQYF
v_call: TRBV28; j_call: TRBJ1-2; cdr3_aa: CASSLATGAYGYTF
v_call: TRBV5-4; j_call: TRBJ1-1; cdr3_aa: CASSLAKGYEAFF
v_call: TRBV5-1; j_call: TRBJ2-1; cdr3_aa: CASSLRDYAYNEQFF
v_call: TRBV9; j_call: TRBJ2-4; cdr3_aa: CASSFRDRGAKNIQYF
v_call: TRBV2; j_call: TRBJ1-3; cdr3_aa: CASSLTGGDGNTIYF
v_call: TRBV14; j_call: TRBJ1-2; cdr3_aa: CASSQGVLYWDYGYTF
v_call: TRBV11-2; j_call: TRBJ2-7; cdr3_aa: CASSSGNYEQYF
v_call: TRBV5-4; j_call: TRBJ2-1; cdr3_aa: CASSPGQGSYEQFF
v_call: TRBV29-1; j_call: TRBJ2-1; cdr3_aa: CSVDWPYTNNEQFF
v_call: TRBV11-2; j_call: TRBJ2-1; cdr3_aa: CASRMGLGGYNEQFF
v_call: TRBV11-2; j_call: TRBJ2-7; cdr3_aa: CASSLGGAVYEQYF
v_call: TRBV19; j_call: TRBJ2-1; cdr3_aa: CASRKDVNEQFF
v_call: TRBV19; j_call: TRBJ1-2; cdr3_aa: CASSAAPWANYGYTF
v_call: TRBV14; j_call: TRBJ2-1; cdr3_aa: CASSQADIYNEQFF
v_call: TRBV27; j_call: TRBJ2-2; cdr3_aa: CASSWGFGELFF
v_call: TRBV5-1; j_call: TRBJ2-7; cdr3_aa: CASRREFDEAYEQYF
v_call: TRBV4-1; j_call: TRBJ2-7; cdr3_aa: CASSRQSSYEQYF
v_call: TRBV27; j_call: TRBJ2-7; cdr3_aa: CASSKRGEQYF
v_call: TRBV13; j_call: TRBJ2-7; cdr3_aa: CASNLLGASGRVREQYF
v_call: TRBV18; j_call: TRBJ1-3; cdr3_aa: CASSRSDSGNTIYF
v_call: TRBV10-2; j_call: TRBJ1-1; cdr3_aa: CASRAGFEAFF
v_call: TRBV4-1; j_call: TRBJ2-7; cdr3_aa: CASSGGLGYEQYF
v_call: TRBV18; j_call: TRBJ1-4; cdr3_aa: CASSPLQGEKLFF
v_call: TRBV25-1; j_call: TRBJ2-1; cdr3_aa: CASSEWQGSPYNEQFF
v_call: TRBV28; j_call: TRBJ1-4; cdr3_aa: CASSADTTTYMNEKLFF
v_call: TRBV7-3; j_call: TRBJ1-2; cdr3_aa: CASSLSSGGYGYTF
v_call: TRBV15; j_call: TRBJ2-6; cdr3_aa: CATSRDRGVTGANVLTF
v_call: TRBV5-5; j_call: TRBJ2-7; cdr3_aa: CASSSGQGAYEQYF
v_call: TRBV15; j_call: TRBJ1-2; cdr3_aa: CATSAGTGDGYTF
v_call: TRBV5-8; j_call: TRBJ2-7; cdr3_aa: CASSFGRPSAYEQYF
v_call: TRBV4-1; j_call: TRBJ2-7; cdr3_aa: CASSQDRRGSYEQYF
v_call: TRBV4-1; j_call: TRBJ1-1; cdr3_aa: CASSQEGAGTEAFF
v_call: TRBV5-5; j_call: TRBJ2-1; cdr3_aa: CASSSVPVDEQFF
v_call: TRBV30; j_call: TRBJ2-7; cdr3_aa: CAWGDYEQYF
v_call: TRBV28; j_call: TRBJ2-2; cdr3_aa: CASRLAGVPTNTGELFF
v_call: TRBV4-1; j_call: TRBJ2-7; cdr3_aa: CASSGGLAGSYEQYF
v_call: TRBV27; j_call: TRBJ2-1; cdr3_aa: CASSFLGQLQFF
v_call: TRBV6-1; j_call: TRBJ2-1; cdr3_aa: CAGGQEIYNEQFF
v_call: TRBV4-1; j_call: TRBJ1-5; cdr3_aa: CASSQDPNIITSTGRVNQPQHF
v_call: TRBV7-8; j_call: TRBJ2-7; cdr3_aa: CASSQRYEQYF
v_call: TRBV9; j_call: TRBJ2-7; cdr3_aa: CASSVDGGNEQYF
v_call: TRBV5-4; j_call: TRBJ1-5; cdr3_aa: CASSLAPPDGTFSNQPQHF
v_call: TRBV4-1; j_call: TRBJ2-1; cdr3_aa: CASSHKLAEPSPTSEQFF
v_call: TRBV15; j_call: TRBJ2-3; cdr3_aa: CATSRDVSTDTQYF
v_call: TRBV7-9; j_call: TRBJ1-2; cdr3_aa: CASIHQASDGYTF
v_call: TRBV19; j_call: TRBJ2-1; cdr3_aa: CASNAGRYNEQFF
v_call: TRBV4-2; j_call: TRBJ2-7; cdr3_aa: CASSRSSYEQYF
v_call: TRBV4-1; j_call: TRBJ2-7; cdr3_aa: CASSPQRGIYEQYF